The T cell receptor beta chain under discussion was sequenced for a study of human T cells and chemical hapten exposure. The ends were cut back, 5 bases at V and 7 bases at J, with 16 bases in the middle. CDR1 is SGHTS, CDR2 YDEGEE, per germline. The length of the CDR3 is 15 residues. Library construction involved attaching unique molecular identifiers to individual cDNA molecules, which allowed quantitative, reproducible TCR counting. Using its own MiXCR run on the RACE reads, TCRdb lists one record per CDR3 protein. The data contain a few hundred thousand distinct CDR3 sequences, about 6% of them seen just once; the ten biggest clones take up around 5.8%. Time point: patch test 2, 6 weeks after DPC sensitization. The treatment: therapeutic diphenylcyclopropenone sensitization with weekly scalp DPC. This clonotype was recorded at least ten times.

This sequence joins TRBV5-8 and TRBJ1-6; the D gene is possibly TRBD1 (5 bases). The receptor comes from a young woman with alopecia areata. Some clones in this sample may be carry-over from other donors' samples. Sequenced here: whole blood, sampled in connection with sensitization to the hapten diphenylcyclopropenone (DPC). CDR3 nucleotide sequence: TGTGCCAGCAGTTTTCGGGGCTCTGGAAATTCACCCCTCCACTTT. It translates to CASSFRGSGNSPLHF.